This T cell receptor beta chain was recovered during a study of cytomegalovirus exposure and HLA in healthy donors. Study conclusions and caveats: According to a later analysis, donors in an Asian-associated ancestry cluster reportedly had fewer N-insertions than the roughly 670-donor mean.

This CDR3 spans 16 amino acids. V lost 6 bases and J lost 4; bases outside the gene matches: 7. Germline V gene lookup returns CDR1 MNHNY and CDR2 SVGAGI (reference sequence). The PCR ran on 60 Vbeta and 13 Jbeta primers. As handled by the study authors: In a later analysis, 75 million to 95 million unique TCR beta chains included roughly 11 million shared by two or more donors. The assay was immunoSEQ multiplex PCR, and TCRdb's table has in-frame clones only and misses some. V, J and clone size are taken as reported in that table, and D and trimming were inferred from the DNA itself. In the table there are 150,000 to 200,000 clones, 70% to 80% of which are singletons. Details on this clone: Its matching antigen is unknown.

J is TRBJ2-1 and V is TRBV6-6; 12 positions agree with TRBD2. Material for sequencing was PBMCs. This sequence originates from a woman in her twenties or thirties in good health and CMV-seropositive. The CDR3 DNA sequence: TGTGCCAGCAGATCTCTAGCGGGAGGGCCGTACAATGAGCAGTTCTTC. Translating gives CASRSLAGGPYNEQFF.